The clone carrying this T cell receptor beta chain has only a few counts. The antigen is not known. These data originate in a study of molecular identifiers for immune sequencing clone quantification. Germline loops: CDR1 MNHNY, CDR2 SVGAGI (reference sequence). The CDR3 consists of 14 residues. V gave up 0 bases and J gave up 4 bases, with 8 bases separating them. Study outcomes and limitations: Clones carrying above 20 RNA copies accounted for over 97% of effector molecules, under 1% in naive cells.

The sorting of naive CD8 T cells used the CD8+CD4-CCR7+CD45RA+ phenotype. In TCRdb, the PCR reads were re-called with MiXCR into one record per CDR3 protein. In the table there are 100,000 or so distinct CDR3 sequences, 36% of which are singletons. The V call is TRBV6-6, the J call TRBJ2-3; D call uncertain. The sequencing input was naive CD8+ T cells from blood, with Jurkat cell RNA spiked in. Subset here: FACS-sorted CD8+CD4-CCR7+CD45RA+ naive T cells. This clonotype originated in a human donor in good health. Some libraries in this study had Jurkat cell RNA spiked in. The CDR3 DNA reads as TGTGCCAGCAGTTACTCGAGCCAGCCAGATACGCAGTATTTT. This encodes CASSYSSQPDTQYF.